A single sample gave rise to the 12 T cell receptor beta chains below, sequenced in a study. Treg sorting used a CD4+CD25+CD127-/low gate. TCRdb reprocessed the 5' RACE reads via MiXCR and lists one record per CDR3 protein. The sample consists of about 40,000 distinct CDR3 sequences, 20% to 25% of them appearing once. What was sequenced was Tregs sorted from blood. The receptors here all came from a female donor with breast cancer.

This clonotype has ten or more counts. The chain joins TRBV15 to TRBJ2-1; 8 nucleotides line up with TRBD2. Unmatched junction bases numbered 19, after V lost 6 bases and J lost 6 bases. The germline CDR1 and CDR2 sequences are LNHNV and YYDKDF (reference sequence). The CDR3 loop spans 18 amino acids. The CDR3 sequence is CATSPHIPGGYLINEQFF. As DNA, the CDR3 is TGTGCCACCAGTCCCCATATCCCGGGGGGGTACCTAATCAATGAGCAGTTCTTC.

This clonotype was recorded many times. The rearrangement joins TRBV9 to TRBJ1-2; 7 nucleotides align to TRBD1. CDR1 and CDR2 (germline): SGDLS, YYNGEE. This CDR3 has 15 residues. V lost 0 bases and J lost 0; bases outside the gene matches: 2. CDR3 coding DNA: TGTGCCAGCAGCGTAGGGGGACAGTCTAACTATGGCTACACCTTC. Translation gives CASSVGGQSNYGYTF.

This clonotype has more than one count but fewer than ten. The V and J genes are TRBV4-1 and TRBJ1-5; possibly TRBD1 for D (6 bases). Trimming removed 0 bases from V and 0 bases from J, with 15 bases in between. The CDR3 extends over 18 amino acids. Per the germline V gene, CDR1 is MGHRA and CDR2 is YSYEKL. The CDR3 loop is CASSQDFRGRTSNQPQHF. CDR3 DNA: TGCGCCAGCAGCCAAGATTTCCGGGGGCGGACTAGCAATCAGCCCCAGCATTTT.

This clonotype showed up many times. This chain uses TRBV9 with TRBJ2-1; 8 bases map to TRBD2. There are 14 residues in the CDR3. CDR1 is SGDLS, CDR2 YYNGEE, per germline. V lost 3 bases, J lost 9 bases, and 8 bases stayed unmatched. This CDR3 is CASSGPGLAGEQFF. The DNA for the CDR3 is TGTGCCAGCAGCGGGCCTGGACTAGCCGGTGAGCAGTTCTTC.

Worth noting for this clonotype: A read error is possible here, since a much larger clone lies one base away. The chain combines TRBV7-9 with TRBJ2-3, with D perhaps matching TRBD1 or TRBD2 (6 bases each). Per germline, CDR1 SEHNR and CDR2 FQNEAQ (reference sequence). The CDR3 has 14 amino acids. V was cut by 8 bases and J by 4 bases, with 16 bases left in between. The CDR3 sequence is CASGLLGGADTQYF. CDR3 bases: TGTGCCAGCGGTCTACTCGGGGGCGCAGATACGCAGTATTTT.

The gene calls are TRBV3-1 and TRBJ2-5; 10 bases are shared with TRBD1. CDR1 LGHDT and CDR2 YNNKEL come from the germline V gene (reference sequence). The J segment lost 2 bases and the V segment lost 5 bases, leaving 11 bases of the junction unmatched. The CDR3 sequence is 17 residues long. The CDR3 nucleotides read TGTGCCAGCAGCGCGGGCCAAGACAGGGGGCCTCAAGAGACCCAGTACTTC. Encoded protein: CASSAGQDRGPQETQYF.

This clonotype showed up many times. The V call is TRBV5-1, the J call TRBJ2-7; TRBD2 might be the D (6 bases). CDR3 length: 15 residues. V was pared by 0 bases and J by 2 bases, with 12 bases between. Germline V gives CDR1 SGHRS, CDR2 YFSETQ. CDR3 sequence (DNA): TGCGCCAGCAGCTTGGCTGGCGGGACCCCCTACGAGCAGTACTTC. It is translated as CASSLAGGTPYEQYF.

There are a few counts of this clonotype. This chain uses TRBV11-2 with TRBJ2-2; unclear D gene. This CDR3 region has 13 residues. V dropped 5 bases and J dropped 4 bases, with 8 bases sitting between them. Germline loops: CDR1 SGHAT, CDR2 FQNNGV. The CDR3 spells CASSLKLTGELFF. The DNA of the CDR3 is TGTGCCAGCAGCCTTAAGCTCACCGGGGAGCTGTTTTTT.

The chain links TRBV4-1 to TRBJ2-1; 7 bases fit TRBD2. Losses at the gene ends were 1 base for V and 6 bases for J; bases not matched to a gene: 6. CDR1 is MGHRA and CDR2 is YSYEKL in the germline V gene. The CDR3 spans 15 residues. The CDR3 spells CASSQVTSVSNEQFF. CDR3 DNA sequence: TGCGCCAGCAGCCAAGTTACTAGCGTAAGCAATGAGCAGTTCTTC.

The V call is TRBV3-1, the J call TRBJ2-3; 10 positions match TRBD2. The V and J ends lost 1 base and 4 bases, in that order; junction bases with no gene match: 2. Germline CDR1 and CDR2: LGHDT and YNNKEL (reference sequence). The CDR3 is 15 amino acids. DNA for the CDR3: TGTGCCAGCAGCCAAGTAGCGGGGGGTGCAGATACGCAGTATTTT. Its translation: CASSQVAGGADTQYF.

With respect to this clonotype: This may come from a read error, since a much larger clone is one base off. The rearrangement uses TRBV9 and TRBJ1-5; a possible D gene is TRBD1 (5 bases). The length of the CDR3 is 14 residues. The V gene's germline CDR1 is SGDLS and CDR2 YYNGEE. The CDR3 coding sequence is TGTGCCAGCAGCGTTTCTTGGGGGGAAAGGCCCCTGCATTTT. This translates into CASSVSWGERPLHF.

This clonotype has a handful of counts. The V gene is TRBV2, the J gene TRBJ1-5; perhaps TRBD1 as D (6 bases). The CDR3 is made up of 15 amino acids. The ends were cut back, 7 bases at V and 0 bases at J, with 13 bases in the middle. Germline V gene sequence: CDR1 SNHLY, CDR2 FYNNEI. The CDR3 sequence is CASNPGQFSNQPQHF. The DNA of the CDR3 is TGTGCCAGCAACCCCGGACAGTTTAGCAATCAGCCCCAGCATTTT. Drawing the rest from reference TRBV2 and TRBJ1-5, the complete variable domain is EPEVTQTPSHQVTQMGQEVILRCVPISNHLYFYWYRQILGQKVEFLVSFYNNEISEKSEIFDDQFSVERPDGSNFTLKIRSTKLEDSAMYFCASNPGQFSNQPQHFGDGTRLSIL.